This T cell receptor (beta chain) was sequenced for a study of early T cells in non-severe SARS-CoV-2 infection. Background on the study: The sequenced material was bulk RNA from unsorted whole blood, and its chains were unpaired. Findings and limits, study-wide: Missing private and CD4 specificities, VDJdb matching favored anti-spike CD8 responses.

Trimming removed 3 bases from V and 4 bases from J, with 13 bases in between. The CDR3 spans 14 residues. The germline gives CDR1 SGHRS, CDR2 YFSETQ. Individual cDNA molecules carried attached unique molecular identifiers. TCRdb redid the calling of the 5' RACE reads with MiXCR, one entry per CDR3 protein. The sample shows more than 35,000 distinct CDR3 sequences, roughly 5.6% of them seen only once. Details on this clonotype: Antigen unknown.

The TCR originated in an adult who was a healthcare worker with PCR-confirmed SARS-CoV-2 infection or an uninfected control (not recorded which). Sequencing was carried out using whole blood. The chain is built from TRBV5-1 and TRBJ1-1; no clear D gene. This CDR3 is CASSSLTSGTEAFF. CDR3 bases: TGCGCCAGCAGCTCTCTCACCTCGGGCACTGAAGCTTTCTTT.